This entry is about one TCR beta chain. This entry comes from a study of shared T cell receptors in the human thymus. V lost 10 bases and J lost 0, with 12 bases in between. CDR3 length: 14 amino acids. Sequencing used immunoSEQ multiplex PCR; TCRdb keeps in-frame clones, though not all of them. The data hold hundreds of thousands of clones, with roughly 94% observed a single time. Sequences were obtained from thymocytes. This TCR came from a human donor. V usage is TRBV23-1 and J usage is TRBJ2-2; D could derive from TRBD1 or TRBD2 (6 bases each). TRBV23-1 is assigned to the ORF class and has an uncertain function. CDR3 loop: CATPRGANTGELFF. As DNA, the CDR3 is TGCGCCACCCCGAGGGGGGCGAACACCGGGGAGCTGTTTTTT.